Below are 29 T cell receptor beta chains sequenced from a single sample in a study of T cells in Graves' hyperthyroidism and ophthalmopathy. The investigators amplified TCR beta CDR3 regions from RNA transcripts. The HTBI primer set drove a first-round RT-PCR of the TCR CDR3. A single record per CDR3 protein comes from TCRdb applying MiXCR to the multiplex PCR reads. The sample carries more than 300,000 distinct CDR3 sequences, 11% to 15% recorded once. Sequences were obtained from blood. The receptor set was obtained from a woman in her thirties with Graves' hyperthyroidism.

In this sample, this clonotype turned up many times. The chain links TRBV28 to TRBJ2-6, with D possibly being TRBD1 or TRBD2 (5 bases each). Germline V lookup: CDR1 MDHEN, CDR2 SYDVKM. This CDR3 contains 18 residues. With 5 bases removed from V and 0 bases from J, the gap between germline ends came to 17 bases. The CDR3 DNA follows: TGTGCCAGCAGTCCGACCTGGGACGGGGACTCTGGGGCCAACGTCCTGACTTTC. Protein product: CASSPTWDGDSGANVLTF.

The rearrangement links TRBV28 to TRBJ2-6; TRBD1 matches 10 bases. CDR3 length: 16 residues. The V gene end was trimmed by 6 bases and the J gene end by 0 bases; junction bases not matched to a gene: 2. Germline CDR1 MDHEN, CDR2 SYDVKM. DNA for the CDR3: TGTGCCAGCAGCCGGACAGGGGGCTCTGGGGCCAACGTCCTGACTTTC. This sequence encodes CASSRTGGSGANVLTF.

In the case of this clonotype: This may arise from a read error, as a much more abundant clone is one base away. CDR3 protein: CASSLDLPGSIPYEQYF. The CDR3, as DNA: TGCGCCAGCAGCTTGGATCTCCCGGGTAGCATACCCTACGAGCAGTACTTC. The chain combines TRBV5-1 with TRBJ2-7; no clear D gene. Germline-derived CDR1 and CDR2 are SGHRS and YFSETQ. V was cut by 0 bases and J by 2 bases, with 18 bases left in between. This CDR3 comprises 17 residues.

This clonotype has a count of ten or more. The rearrangement uses TRBV28 and TRBJ2-7; TRBD1 matches at 9 bases. Germline V gives CDR1 MDHEN, CDR2 SYDVKM. The junction had 8 bases not matched to a gene; V was cut back by 6 bases and J by 2 bases. The CDR3 runs to 15 residues. Here the CDR3 DNA reads TGTGCCAGCAGCTCCTTGGACAGGGGAGCCTACGAGCAGTACTTC. As protein: CASSSLDRGAYEQYF.

This clonotype was seen a handful of times. This sequence joins TRBV30 and TRBJ2-5; 11 nucleotides match TRBD2. V gave up 4 bases and J gave up 5 bases; unmatched junction bases: 12. Germline values: CDR1 GTSNPN, CDR2 SVGIG (reference sequence). CDR3 size: 16 residues. The CDR3 DNA follows: TGTGCCTGGACCAGAAGACTAGCGGGAAGGGAGGAGACCCAGTACTTC. Its translation: CAWTRRLAGREETQYF.

This clonotype was seen a few times. This chain connects TRBV28 to TRBJ1-4; maybe TRBD1 (5 bases). The CDR3 extends over 16 amino acids. CDR1 is MDHEN, CDR2 SYDVKM, per germline. With 1 base removed from V and 6 bases from J, the gap between germline ends came to 15 bases. This chain's CDR3 is CASSLFRQTRDEKLFF. The DNA for the CDR3 is TGTGCCAGCAGTTTATTCCGACAGACGCGGGATGAAAAACTGTTTTTT.

This clonotype was detected only a few times. This chain connects TRBV19 to TRBJ2-1; 11 nucleotides match TRBD2. This CDR3 has 15 residues. V was pared by 5 bases and J by 5 bases, with 5 bases of the junction left unmatched. Germline CDR1 reads LNHDA; CDR2 reads SQIVND (reference sequence). CDR3: CASSPTSGIHNEQFF. The CDR3 DNA follows: TGTGCCAGTAGTCCGACTAGCGGGATCCACAATGAGCAGTTCTTC.

This clonotype occurred many times. CDR3 DNA sequence: TGTGCCAGCAGCTTCAGACGGGGAGAAGCTTTCTTT. Its translation is CASSFRRGEAFF. This chain links TRBV11-2 with TRBJ1-1; D is ambiguous. CDR3 size: 12 residues. V lost 3 bases, J lost 8 bases, and 10 bases lay in between. Germline V gives CDR1 SGHAT, CDR2 FQNNGV.

A word on this clonotype: A read error may be the cause here, since a much bigger clone is one base away. CDR3 protein: CASGLSLASTDTQYF. The CDR3 bases are TGTGCCAGCGGCTTAAGTCTAGCGAGCACAGATACGCAGTATTTT. The rearrangement joins TRBV7-3 to TRBJ2-3; D possibly corresponds to TRBD2 (6 bases). Germline CDR1 is SGHTA and CDR2 is FQGTGA. CDR3 length: 15 amino acids.

The chain couples TRBV5-1 to TRBJ2-7, with 8 bases identical to TRBD2. There are 14 residues in the CDR3. V was clipped by 7 bases and J by 0 bases; unmatched bases: 6. CDR1 and CDR2 (germline): SGHRS, YFSETQ. Here the CDR3 reads CASASGGSSYEQYF. CDR3 DNA: TGCGCCAGCGCGAGCGGGGGAAGCTCCTACGAGCAGTACTTC.

V is TRBV29-1 and J is TRBJ2-7; possible D gene TRBD2, 5 bases. The CDR3 length is 12 residues. The V gene lost 7 bases and the J gene lost 4 bases, with 14 bases spanning the gap. Germline CDR1 reads SQVTM; CDR2 reads ANQGSEA. In nucleotides, the CDR3 is TGCAGCGGCTACACCACGGGGTACGAGCAGTACTTC. Translated, it gives CSGYTTGYEQYF.

This chain connects TRBV20-1 to TRBJ2-1; TRBD2 agrees at 8 bases. This CDR3 has 15 residues. Germline CDR1 reads DFQATT; CDR2 reads SNEGSKA (reference sequence). V lost 2 bases to trimming and J lost 0 bases; unmatched junction nucleotides: 3. The CDR3 DNA follows: TGCAGTGCTAGAAGGCTAGCGGGCTCCTACAATGAGCAGTTCTTC. Protein product: CSARRLAGSYNEQFF.

The gene calls are TRBV9 and TRBJ2-1, with D possibly being TRBD2 (6 bases). Trimming left V 5 bases short and J 9 bases short, with 9 bases between. Germline CDR1 and CDR2: SGDLS and YYNGEE. This CDR3 has 11 amino acids. The CDR3 bases are TGTGCCAGCAGTACCGGGAGTGAGCAGTTCTTC. Protein sequence: CASSTGSEQFF. The entire variable domain, with the rest obtained from reference TRBV9 and TRBJ2-1, is as follows: DSGVTQTPKHLITATGQRVTLRCSPRSGDLSVYWYQQSLDQGLQFLIQYYNGEERAKGNILERFSAQQFPDLHSELNLSSLELGDSALYFCASSTGSEQFFGPGTRLTVL.

This chain uses TRBV28 with TRBJ2-2; D remains unclear. This CDR3 region has 13 residues. Germline assignment: CDR1 MDHEN and CDR2 SYDVKM. V gave up 3 bases and J gave up 6 bases, with 8 bases separating them. The CDR3 DNA is TGTGCCAGCAGTTTTGGCTGGGCCGGGGAGCTGTTTTTT. It translates to CASSFGWAGELFF.

A few counts support this clonotype. The chain links TRBV20-1 to TRBJ1-4; D is undetermined. The CDR3 length is 15 residues. CDR1 and CDR2 (germline): DFQATT, SNEGSKA (reference sequence). V was pared by 6 bases and J by 0 bases, with 14 bases between. The CDR3 spells CSAPPRGATNEKLFF. For the CDR3, the DNA is TGCAGTGCCCCACCCCGCGGGGCAACTAATGAAAAACTGTTTTTT.

This clonotype was observed a handful of times. The rearrangement uses TRBV29-1 and TRBJ2-4, with 9 bases lining up with TRBD2. Germline V gene sequence: CDR1 SQVTM, CDR2 ANQGSEA. V shed 6 bases, J shed 1 base, and the junction held 16 bases outside the gene matches. CDR3 length equals 18 residues. The CDR3 DNA follows: TGCAGCGTGAGCGATGGGGCGGGAGGGGCTCTCGCCAAAAACATTCAGTACTTC. Translated: CSVSDGAGGALAKNIQYF.

The chain combines TRBV11-3 with TRBJ2-1; 11 bases map to TRBD2. V was clipped by 1 base and J by 5 bases; unmatched bases: 7. The CDR3 is 17 amino acids. The germline V gene encodes CDR1 SGHNT and CDR2 YENEEA. CDR3 in amino acids: CASSLVATSGINNEQFF. The CDR3 bases are TGTGCCAGCAGCTTAGTAGCGACTAGCGGGATCAACAATGAGCAGTTCTTC. Based on the CDR3 plus reference TRBV11-3 and TRBJ2-1, the full variable domain is EAGVVQSPRYKIIEKKQPVAFWCNPISGHNTLYWYLQNLGQGPELLIRYENEEAVDDSQLPKDRFSAERLKGVDSTLKIQPAELGDSAVYLCASSLVATSGINNEQFFGPGTRLTVL.

This clonotype was recorded many times. The CDR3 spells CSARRREGEQFF. The CDR3 bases are TGCAGTGCTAGAAGGCGGGAGGGGGAGCAGTTCTTC. The rearrangement uses TRBV20-1 and TRBJ2-1; 9 bases are a match to TRBD2. This CDR3 is built from 12 residues. Germline lookup yields CDR1 DFQATT and CDR2 SNEGSKA (reference sequence). Trimming removed 2 bases from V and 10 bases from J; junction bases left unmatched: 3.

The rearrangement joins TRBV19 to TRBJ1-1, with 9 bases matching TRBD1. The germline V gene encodes CDR1 LNHDA and CDR2 SQIVND (reference sequence). This CDR3 spans 14 amino acids. The ends lost 6 bases at V and 4 bases at J; junction bases unmatched: 6. DNA for the CDR3: TGTGCCAGTAGACGGACAGGGGCGAGCACTGAAGCTTTCTTT. Translation: CASRRTGASTEAFF.

At least ten counts were recorded for this clonotype. This sequence joins TRBV28 and TRBJ2-7; a weak D match, TRBD1 (6 bases). The CDR3 consists of 13 residues. Germline loops: CDR1 MDHEN, CDR2 SYDVKM. Trimming removed 6 bases at V and 3 bases at J, with 12 bases between. The CDR3 nucleotides are TGTGCCAGCAGGAAACAGGGTATCTACGAGCAGTACTTC. As protein: CASRKQGIYEQYF.

This clonotype occurred many times. This chain uses TRBV11-2 with TRBJ2-3, with D uncertain. The germline V gene has CDR1 SGHAT and CDR2 FQNNGV. The length of the CDR3 is 15 residues. The V and J ends lost 1 base and 2 bases respectively, with 10 bases between them. The CDR3 region has the DNA TGTGCCAGCAGCTTAGGACCGACTCCCACAGATACGCAGTATTTT. It encodes CASSLGPTPTDTQYF.

The CDR3 loop is CAWSVAHQETQYF. The DNA for the CDR3 is TGTGCCTGGAGTGTGGCTCATCAAGAGACCCAGTACTTC. The chain recombines TRBV30 with TRBJ2-5; D gene unclear. The germline CDR1 and CDR2 sequences are GTSNPN and SVGIG (reference sequence). This CDR3 is 13 amino acids long. V lost 0 bases and J 2 bases, leaving 7 bases between the germline ends.

This clonotype was recorded at least ten times. The DNA for the CDR3 is TGTGCCAGCAGTTTGCGAGTTGGGGACAGAAGGTTTCTAGCCAAAAACATTCAGTACTTC. It encodes CASSLRVGDRRFLAKNIQYF. V is TRBV28 and J is TRBJ2-4, with 7 bases lining up with TRBD1. J gave up 0 bases and V 3 bases, and 17 bases lay outside the gene matches. This CDR3 has 20 amino acids. Germline values: CDR1 MDHEN, CDR2 SYDVKM.

This clonotype was counted between two and nine times. The chain joins TRBV2 to TRBJ1-2; maybe TRBD1 (6 bases). The V end was cut by 7 bases, the J end by 4 bases, with 13 bases between. CDR3 length: 13 amino acids. In germline, CDR1 is SNHLY, CDR2 FYNNEI. The CDR3 reads CASNHGQSYGYTF. The CDR3 nucleotides read TGTGCCAGCAACCACGGACAGAGCTATGGCTACACCTTC. Full variable domain (remainder filled in from reference TRBV2 and TRBJ1-2): EPEVTQTPSHQVTQMGQEVILRCVPISNHLYFYWYRQILGQKVEFLVSFYNNEISEKSEIFDDQFSVERPDGSNFTLKIRSTKLEDSAMYFCASNHGQSYGYTFGSGTRLTVV.

A few counts support this clonotype. DNA for the CDR3: TGTGCCATCAGCCGGGGGACGGAAGAGACCCAGTACTTC. Amino acid sequence: CAISRGTEETQYF. This chain links TRBV10-3 with TRBJ2-5, with D perhaps TRBD2 (6 bases). This CDR3 has 13 residues. V lost 6 bases to trimming and J lost 3 bases, with 11 bases between them. Germline lookup yields CDR1 ENHRY and CDR2 SYGVKD.

This clonotype turned up a few times. This chain uses TRBV11-2 with TRBJ1-2; D is possibly TRBD1 (5 bases). CDR1 is SGHAT and CDR2 is FQNNGV in the germline V gene. The length of the CDR3 is 15 residues. The V and J ends lost 0 bases and 5 bases respectively, with 13 bases between them. The CDR3 bases are TGTGCCAGCAGCTTAGATCTGGGGCTCTTATATGGCTACACCTTC. It yields the protein CASSLDLGLLYGYTF.

This clonotype was recorded at least ten times. The V call is TRBV2, the J call TRBJ2-2; TRBD2 matches 7 bases. V lost 6 bases and J lost 1; bases outside the gene matches: 5. The V gene's germline CDR1 is SNHLY and CDR2 FYNNEI. CDR3 length equals 15 residues. This CDR3 reads CASSLGLENTGELFF. CDR3 DNA: TGTGCCAGCAGCCTCGGACTAGAGAACACCGGGGAGCTGTTTTTT.

This clonotype has at least ten counts. The V call is TRBV28, the J call TRBJ2-3; TRBD1 is a possible D gene (6 bases). Trimming removed 1 base from V and 7 bases from J, with 21 bases in between. Germline lookup yields CDR1 MDHEN and CDR2 SYDVKM. The CDR3 runs 17 residues. The CDR3 here is CASSLLSGVGNWNTQYF. The CDR3 DNA reads TGTGCCAGCAGTTTATTGTCAGGGGTCGGGAATTGGAATACGCAGTATTTT.

This clonotype turned up a few times. The chain has TRBV6-5 and TRBJ1-2; D is unresolved. V was pared by 0 bases and J by 2 bases, with 7 bases between. Looked up from germline, CDR1 is MNHEY and CDR2 is SVGAGI. This CDR3 comprises 14 residues. DNA of the CDR3: TGTGCCAGCAGTTACTCTGCGAAGAACTATGGCTACACCTTC. Amino acid sequence: CASSYSAKNYGYTF.